One sample yielded the 30 T cell receptor beta chains listed below, sequenced in a study of blood T cell repertoires in COVID-19. The data were produced by immunoSEQ multiplex PCR, yet TCRdb's version contains in-frame clones alone and is incomplete. Here the sample spans approximately 210,000 clones, 70% to 90% being singletons. Input material: peripheral blood. The source of these receptors is a woman between 65 and 79 years old with active or convalescent COVID-19.

The rearrangement links TRBV5-1 to TRBJ1-2, with a possible D match to TRBD1 (6 bases). Germline V CDR1 and CDR2: SGHRS, YFSETQ. Deletions cut 1 base from V and 3 bases from J, with 13 bases between. This CDR3 spans 15 amino acids. The CDR3: CASSLLGRGDYGYTF. CDR3 coding DNA: TGCGCCAGCAGCTTGTTGGGCAGGGGTGACTATGGCTACACCTTC.

The chain couples TRBV2 to TRBJ2-1, with TRBD2 identical over 7 bases. The CDR3 has 13 residues. Unmatched junction bases numbered 4, after V lost 7 bases and J lost 4 bases. Germline V gives CDR1 SNHLY, CDR2 FYNNEI. CDR3 sequence: CASIREGYNEQFF. DNA of the CDR3: TGTGCCAGCATCAGGGAGGGGTACAATGAGCAGTTCTTC.

The chain is built from TRBV6-6 and TRBJ2-2; 8 positions agree with TRBD2. The CDR3 runs to 14 residues. CDR1 MNHNY and CDR2 SVGAGI come from the germline V gene (reference sequence). Trimming cost V 4 bases and J 5 bases; bases outside gene matches: 3. CDR3: CASSSLAVTGELFF. CDR3 nucleotides: TGTGCCAGCAGTTCACTAGCGGTAACCGGGGAGCTGTTTTTT.

The rearrangement joins TRBV3-1 (or the pseudogene TRBV3-2) to TRBJ2-7, with 9 bases lining up with TRBD2. The V gene end was trimmed by 2 bases and the J gene end by 6 bases; junction bases not matched to a gene: 11. CDR3 length equals 16 residues. Germline CDR1 and CDR2: LGHDT and YNNKEL (reference sequence). CDR3 amino acids: CASSQNGVAGGTEQYF. As DNA, the CDR3 is TGTGCCAGCAGCCAAAATGGCGTGGCGGGAGGGACCGAGCAGTACTTC.

The chain carries TRBV7-3 and TRBJ2-3; D uncertain. CDR1 is SGHTA, CDR2 FQGTGA, per germline. V lost 4 bases, J lost 4 bases, and 12 bases lay in between. This CDR3 has 14 amino acids. CDR3 amino acids: CASSSDYHADTQYF. Here the CDR3 DNA reads TGTGCCAGCAGCTCAGATTATCACGCAGATACGCAGTATTTT. Full variable domain (outside the CDR3, taken from reference TRBV7-3 and TRBJ2-3): GAGVSQTPSNKVTEKGKYVELRCDPISGHTALYWYRQSLGQGPEFLIYFQGTGAADDSGLPNDRFFAVRPEGSVSTLKIQRTERGDSAVYLCASSSDYHADTQYFGPGTRLTVL.

V gene TRBV5-1 combines with J gene TRBJ2-5; maybe TRBD2 (5 bases). This CDR3 is 13 amino acids long. With 1 base removed from V and 4 bases from J, the gap between germline ends came to 8 bases. Germline V lookup: CDR1 SGHRS, CDR2 YFSETQ. The CDR3, as DNA: TGCGCCAGCAGCTTGTTCGGGGTAGAGACCCAGTACTTC. This codes for CASSLFGVETQYF.

This clone was counted only a few times. This chain connects TRBV5-4 to TRBJ2-7; 8 bases are shared with TRBD1. CDR1 SGHNT and CDR2 YYREEE come from the germline V gene (reference sequence). This CDR3 region has 16 residues. V was clipped by 2 bases and J by 3 bases; unmatched bases: 10. The CDR3 DNA sequence: TGTGCCAGCAGCTTAGCTCCGGGACAGGTGCGCTACGAGCAGTACTTC. Translated: CASSLAPGQVRYEQYF.

V usage is TRBV19 and J usage is TRBJ1-4; D is uncertain. The CDR3 is 14 residues long. Germline lookup yields CDR1 LNHDA and CDR2 SQIVND (reference sequence). V was pared by 4 bases and J by 8 bases, with 14 bases between. The CDR3 loop is CASSRVVSLEKLFF. The CDR3 nucleotides read TGTGCCAGTAGTAGAGTCGTGAGTCTGGAAAAACTGTTTTTT.

In this sample, this clone turned up a few times. The chain has TRBV19 and TRBJ2-7; D gene uncertain. Germline V gene data show CDR1 as LNHDA and CDR2 as SQIVND (reference sequence). This CDR3 has 15 residues. V was trimmed by 3 bases and J by 4 bases, leaving 16 bases between them. This CDR3 is CASSMRQQLQYEQYF. CDR3 DNA: TGTGCCAGTAGTATGCGGCAGCAGCTTCAATACGAGCAGTACTTC.

In DNA form, the CDR3 reads TGTGCCAGCAGTGGGGCAAGCGGGAGGGCCTATATATCAGATACGCAGTATTTT. It encodes CASSGASGRAYISDTQYF. V is TRBV28 and J is TRBJ2-3, with 10 nucleotides matching TRBD2. The CDR3 is 18 residues long. Germline V CDR1 and CDR2: MDHEN, SYDVKM. With 5 bases clipped from V and 4 bases from J, the junction kept 15 bases outside the gene matches.

The chain uses TRBV10-3 and TRBJ2-3; D is uncertain. Germline CDR1 ENHRY, CDR2 SYGVKD. The CDR3 contains 16 residues. Trimming cost V 1 base and J 3 bases, with 14 bases left between them. CDR3 sequence (DNA): TGTGCCATCAGTGAGTTGAAAAGCCGTAAGACAGATACGCAGTATTTT. Translation gives CAISELKSRKTDTQYF.

This clone was seen more than once but under ten times. The chain is built from TRBV7-2 and TRBJ2-5; tentatively, D is TRBD2 (5 bases). The V gene's germline CDR1 is SGHTA and CDR2 FQGNSA. CDR3 length: 13 amino acids. Trimming stripped 5 bases from V and 5 bases from J, with 12 bases between. This CDR3 reads CASSPMRGETQYF. The CDR3, as DNA: TGTGCCAGCAGCCCCATGCGCGGGGAGACCCAGTACTTC.

The rearrangement uses TRBV27 and TRBJ1-2; TRBD1 is a possible D gene (5 bases). Trimming shortened V by 6 bases and J by 7 bases, and 15 bases separated the two germline ends. This CDR3 has 13 residues. Germline CDR1 and CDR2: MNHEY and SMNVEV (reference sequence). This CDR3 reads CASSHSGWPGYTF. DNA for the CDR3: TGTGCCAGCAGCCATTCAGGGTGGCCTGGCTACACCTTC.

This clone was counted once. The V and J genes are TRBV28 and TRBJ1-4; D gene ambiguous. Germline lookup yields CDR1 MDHEN and CDR2 SYDVKM. The CDR3 is 12 amino acids. V was cut by 6 bases and J by 8 bases, with 10 bases left in between. The CDR3 DNA reads TGTGCCAGCAGACTCCGAGGAGAAAAACTGTTTTTT. This translates into CASRLRGEKLFF.

CDR3 amino acids: CASSSGTGGSYEQYF. The CDR3 DNA follows: TGCGCCAGCAGCTCTGGGACAGGGGGTTCCTACGAGCAGTACTTC. The rearrangement links TRBV5-1 to TRBJ2-7; 11 bases are a match to TRBD1. The length of the CDR3 is 15 residues. CDR1 and CDR2 (germline): SGHRS, YFSETQ. V trimming: 3 bases; J trimming: 1 base; junction bases outside the gene matches: 3.

The chain uses TRBV2 and TRBJ1-1; D gene ambiguous. The CDR3 loop spans 11 amino acids. V lost 4 bases and J lost 7, with 7 bases in between. The germline V gene encodes CDR1 SNHLY and CDR2 FYNNEI. The CDR3 loop reads CASSVISEAFF. The CDR3 nucleotides read TGTGCCAGCAGTGTAATCAGTGAAGCTTTCTTT.

The CDR3 sequence: CASSGGTASSGNTIYF. In nucleotides, the CDR3 is TGTGCCAGCAGTGGGGGGACAGCTTCTTCTGGAAACACCATATATTTT. V and J are TRBV6-1 and TRBJ1-3, with 7 bases identical to TRBD1. This CDR3 has 16 amino acids. The V gene's germline CDR1 is MNHNS and CDR2 SASEGT. The J segment lost 1 base and the V segment lost 4 bases, leaving 7 bases of the junction unmatched.

J is TRBJ2-1 and V is TRBV7-2, with 7 bases identical to TRBD1. The V gene's germline CDR1 is SGHTA and CDR2 FQGNSA. This CDR3 is built from 15 residues. V lost 5 bases, J lost 6 bases, and 10 bases stayed unmatched. Here the CDR3 DNA reads TGTGCCAGCAGCCCACCCCGCGCAGGGGGCAATGAGCAGTTCTTC. It is translated as CASSPPRAGGNEQFF.

V and J are TRBV19 and TRBJ2-4, with D possibly TRBD1 on 6 matching bases. This CDR3 is built from 14 residues. With 4 bases removed from V and 1 base from J, the gap between germline ends came to 8 bases. Germline CDR1 LNHDA, CDR2 SQIVND (reference sequence). CDR3 region: CASSTQGAKNIQYF. The CDR3, as DNA: TGTGCCAGTAGTACCCAGGGGGCCAAAAACATTCAGTACTTC.

The chain links TRBV18 to TRBJ2-1, with D maybe TRBD1 (5 bases). The CDR3 sequence is 14 residues long. Germline V gene lookup returns CDR1 KGHSH and CDR2 LQKENI. The V end lost 2 bases, the J end lost 5 bases, and 10 bases lay between the germline ends. The CDR3 sequence is CASSPGRVNNEQFF. CDR3 coding DNA: TGTGCCAGCTCACCAGGCAGGGTGAACAATGAGCAGTTCTTC.

In its sample, this clone was seen once. The V gene is TRBV5-1, the J gene TRBJ1-5; D possibly corresponds to TRBD1 (5 bases). Germline assignment: CDR1 SGHRS and CDR2 YFSETQ. The CDR3 is 15 residues long. V gave up 4 bases and J gave up 4 bases, with 15 bases separating them. As DNA, the CDR3 is TGCGCCAGCAGCGAGGCGACGGGGGAAAATCAGCCCCAGCATTTT. Its protein is CASSEATGENQPQHF.

This clone was seen a few times. The sample has other DNA sequences that encode this CDR3 too. The J gene is TRBJ1-5, the V gene TRBV6-5; D is undetermined. This CDR3 is 14 amino acids long. Germline V gene lookup returns CDR1 MNHEY and CDR2 SVGAGI. Trimming pared 7 bases from V and 1 base from J, leaving 11 bases between. This CDR3 reads CASNPTGSNQPQHF. DNA of the CDR3: TGTGCCAGCAACCCGACCGGGAGCAATCAGCCCCAGCATTTT.

This clone appeared a few times. V is TRBV30 and J is TRBJ1-1, with D possibly being TRBD1 (5 bases). V was cut by 0 bases and J by 5 bases, with 19 bases left in between. CDR1 and CDR2 from the germline V gene are GTSNPN and SVGIG (reference sequence). CDR3 size: 16 residues. CDR3 sequence reads: CAWSVFQGRVGTEAFF. As DNA, the CDR3 is TGTGCCTGGAGTGTATTTCAGGGCAGGGTAGGTACTGAAGCTTTCTTT.

This sequence joins TRBV15 and TRBJ2-7; 9 nucleotides agree with TRBD1. In germline, CDR1 is LNHNV, CDR2 YYDKDF (reference sequence). The junction had 8 bases not matched to a gene; V was cut back by 1 base and J by 7 bases. The CDR3 sequence is 15 residues long. The CDR3 reads CATSRGGQGRGEQYF. The CDR3 DNA reads TGTGCCACCAGCAGAGGGGGACAGGGAAGAGGGGAGCAGTACTTC.

The genes are TRBV5-1 and TRBJ1-4; a weak D match, TRBD1 (5 bases). The CDR3 runs to 14 residues. Trimming took off 3 bases at V and 4 bases at J, with 10 bases between the two ends. Germline assignment: CDR1 SGHRS and CDR2 YFSETQ. CDR3: CASSSAGRNEKLFF. The CDR3 DNA reads as TGCGCCAGCAGCTCGGCGGGGCGTAATGAAAAACTGTTTTTT.

The rearrangement joins TRBV3-1 (or the pseudogene TRBV3-2) to TRBJ1-5; the D is unclear. The ends were cut back, 1 base at V and 5 bases at J, with 15 bases in the middle. This CDR3 comprises 16 residues. Germline V gene data show CDR1 as LGHDT and CDR2 as YNNKEL (reference sequence). The CDR3 DNA follows: TGTGCCAGCAGCCAAGGTTTTCCTACCGGAGATCAGCCCCAGCATTTT. Encoded protein: CASSQGFPTGDQPQHF.

The V call is TRBV11-2, the J call TRBJ2-7, with D possibly TRBD1 on 6 matching bases. V dropped 3 bases and J dropped 2 bases, with 14 bases sitting between them. The CDR3 has 15 amino acids. Germline CDR1 is SGHAT and CDR2 is FQNNGV. The CDR3 reads CASSLGTISPYEQYF. Written as DNA, the CDR3 is TGTGCCAGCAGCTTGGGGACAATCAGTCCCTACGAGCAGTACTTC.

This clone turned up a few times. This chain links TRBV5-1 with TRBJ2-7, with D maybe TRBD1 (6 bases). Trimming removed 3 bases from V and 3 bases from J, with 10 bases in between. Germline values: CDR1 SGHRS, CDR2 YFSETQ. The CDR3 has 13 residues. For the CDR3, the DNA is TGCGCCAGCAGCTATTGGACAGACTACGAGCAGTACTTC. As protein: CASSYWTDYEQYF.

The V and J genes are TRBV28 and TRBJ2-3; D not certain. The CDR3 is 14 residues long. Trimming took 3 bases from V and 2 from J, leaving 9 bases between them. Germline V lookup: CDR1 MDHEN, CDR2 SYDVKM. CDR3 nucleotides: TGTGCCAGCAGTTTGAACGGTGTCACAGATACGCAGTATTTT. Its protein product is CASSLNGVTDTQYF.

The CDR3 region has the DNA TGTGCCAGCAGCCCTGGACAGTTCTCTGAAGCTTTCTTT. It translates to CASSPGQFSEAFF. The V call is TRBV5-4, the J call TRBJ1-1; D perhaps matches TRBD1 (6 bases). Germline CDR1 and CDR2: SGHNT and YYREEE (reference sequence). Trimming took 4 bases from V and 6 from J, leaving 13 bases between them. CDR3 size: 13 residues.